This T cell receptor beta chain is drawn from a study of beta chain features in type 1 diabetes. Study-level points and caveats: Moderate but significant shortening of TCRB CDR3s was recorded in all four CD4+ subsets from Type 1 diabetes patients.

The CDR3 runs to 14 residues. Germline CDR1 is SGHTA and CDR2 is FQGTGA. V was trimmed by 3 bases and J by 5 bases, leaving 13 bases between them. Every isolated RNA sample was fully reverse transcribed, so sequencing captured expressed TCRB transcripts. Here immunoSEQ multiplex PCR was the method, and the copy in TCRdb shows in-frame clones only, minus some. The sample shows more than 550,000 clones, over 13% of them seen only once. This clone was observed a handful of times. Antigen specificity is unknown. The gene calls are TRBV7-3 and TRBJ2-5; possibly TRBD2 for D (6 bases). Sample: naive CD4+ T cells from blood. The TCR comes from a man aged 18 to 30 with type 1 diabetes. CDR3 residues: CASSFRNAGETQYF. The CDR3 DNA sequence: TGTGCCAGCAGCTTCAGAAATGCGGGGGAGACCCAGTACTTC.